This passage covers 17 T cell receptor beta chains from one sample sequenced in a study of T-cell reconstitution after alpha-beta-depleted transplantation in children. During its preparation, the TCRbeta library received unique molecular identifiers. TCRdb independently ran MiXCR on the PCR reads; one entry per CDR3 protein. The sample yields about 120,000 distinct CDR3 sequences, about a tenth seen once. Sequences were derived from PBMCs, sampled before TCRalphabeta/CD19-depleted stem cell transplant. The receptor set was obtained from a boy aged 2 to 10 with acute lymphoblastic leukemia, due to receive a stem cell transplant.

This clonotype turned up a few times. The chain is built from TRBV4-1 and TRBJ2-3; D gene uncertain. Germline V CDR1 and CDR2: MGHRA, YSYEKL. This CDR3 has 13 residues. V lost 1 base to trimming and J lost 0 bases, with 2 bases between them. The CDR3 region has the DNA TGCGCCAGCAGCCAAGCTAGCACAGATACGCAGTATTTT. It yields the protein CASSQASTDTQYF.

This clonotype was seen at least ten times. The rearrangement uses TRBV29-1 and TRBJ2-5; D might be TRBD1 (6 bases). V was trimmed by 3 bases and J by 5 bases, leaving 13 bases between them. The CDR3 has 13 amino acids. Germline loops: CDR1 SQVTM, CDR2 ANQGSEA. CDR3: CSVEVTGPETQYF. The CDR3 nucleotides read TGCAGCGTTGAGGTAACAGGGCCTGAGACCCAGTACTTC.

This clonotype has at least ten counts. The genes are TRBV5-1 and TRBJ1-1; D unresolved. The CDR3 loop spans 16 amino acids. Germline V gene lookup returns CDR1 SGHRS and CDR2 YFSETQ. Trimming shortened V by 0 bases and J by 0 bases, and 12 bases separated the two germline ends. In nucleotides, the CDR3 is TGCGCCAGCAGCTTGGGACCCATCTCCATGAACACTGAAGCTTTCTTT. Translated, it gives CASSLGPISMNTEAFF.

This clonotype was detected only a few times. The chain combines TRBV6-5 with TRBJ2-7; no firm D call. CDR3 length: 13 residues. CDR1 and CDR2 (germline): MNHEY, SVGAGI. The germline V and J ends were trimmed by 4 bases and 5 bases, with 12 bases remaining between them. In DNA, the CDR3 is TGTGCCAGCAGTTCGACTCATGGGGACGAGCAGTACTTC. As protein: CASSSTHGDEQYF.

The chain combines TRBV7-2 with TRBJ2-1; tentatively, D is TRBD1 or TRBD2 (6 bases each). The V and J ends lost 4 bases and 12 bases respectively, with 16 bases between them. This CDR3 has 13 residues. Germline CDR1 is SGHTA and CDR2 is FQGNSA. DNA for the CDR3: TGTGCCAGCAGCTCGGGGGCGGTACCCGGGCAGTTCTTC. The encoded protein is CASSSGAVPGQFF.

V is TRBV20-1 and J is TRBJ2-5, with a weak D call TRBD2 (5 bases). There are 14 residues in the CDR3. With 5 bases removed from V and 2 bases from J, the gap between germline ends came to 15 bases. Germline lookup yields CDR1 DFQATT and CDR2 SNEGSKA (reference sequence). CDR3 in amino acids: CSAQPLWTQETQYF. As DNA, the CDR3 is TGCAGTGCTCAGCCTCTTTGGACTCAAGAGACCCAGTACTTC.

This clonotype has just a few counts. This chain links TRBV14 with TRBJ2-7; 10 positions match TRBD2. The CDR3 contains 14 residues. Germline trimming cut 6 bases from V and 0 bases from J; bases unmatched to any gene: 2. In germline, CDR1 is SGHDN, CDR2 FVKESK. Here the CDR3 reads CASSGLAASYEQYF. CDR3 in DNA: TGTGCCAGCAGTGGACTAGCGGCCTCCTACGAGCAGTACTTC.

V is TRBV10-3 and J is TRBJ2-2; the match to TRBD2 covers 9 bases. CDR1 is ENHRY and CDR2 is SYGVKD in the germline V gene. V was clipped by 1 base and J by 4 bases; unmatched bases: 7. This CDR3 comprises 17 residues. The CDR3 here is CAISELSGLASTGELFF. The CDR3 DNA reads as TGTGCCATCAGTGAGTTGTCGGGACTAGCTTCCACCGGGGAGCTGTTTTTT.

This clonotype was observed many times. The chain couples TRBV6-5 to TRBJ2-5; perhaps TRBD2 as D (7 bases). CDR3 length: 14 residues. CDR1 is MNHEY and CDR2 is SVGAGI in the germline V gene. V dropped 2 bases and J dropped 4 bases, with 11 bases sitting between them. This CDR3 reads CASSYQGGGETQYF. The CDR3 coding sequence is TGTGCCAGCAGTTACCAAGGGGGGGGAGAGACCCAGTACTTC.

This clonotype was counted a few times. The chain links TRBV7-6 to TRBJ2-7; D remains ambiguous. Trimming took off 5 bases at V and 6 bases at J, with 11 bases between the two ends. The CDR3 extends over 12 amino acids. Germline loops: CDR1 SGHVS, CDR2 FNYEAQ. The CDR3 is CASSLPPGEQYF. CDR3 DNA: TGTGCCAGCAGCCTTCCACCGGGCGAGCAGTACTTC.

This rearrangement joins TRBV5-5 to TRBJ1-2, with TRBD1 identical over 8 bases. There are 12 residues in the CDR3. The J segment lost 13 bases and the V segment lost 6 bases, leaving 11 bases of the junction unmatched. Germline V gene sequence: CDR1 SGHKS, CDR2 YYEKEE (reference sequence). The CDR3 loop reads CASNPLQGVSTF. Here the CDR3 DNA reads TGTGCCAGCAACCCCCTACAGGGGGTAAGCACCTTC.

This clonotype turned up a few times. This chain uses TRBV6-6 with TRBJ2-7; D possibly corresponds to TRBD1 (5 bases). From germline, CDR1 is MNHNY and CDR2 SVGAGI (reference sequence). There are 12 residues in the CDR3. Trimming stripped 4 bases from V and 3 bases from J, with 7 bases between. CDR3 coding DNA: TGTGCCAGCAGTTGGACAAACTACGAGCAGTACTTC. Translation: CASSWTNYEQYF.

The chain carries TRBV6-5 and TRBJ2-7, with D possibly TRBD2 on 6 matching bases. V was clipped by 7 bases and J by 3 bases, with 16 bases between them. This CDR3 is built from 14 residues. In germline, CDR1 is MNHEY, CDR2 SVGAGI. CDR3 bases: TGTGCCAGCAACCTAGGGGCGGGGTACTACGAGCAGTACTTC. It is translated as CASNLGAGYYEQYF.

There are a few counts of this clonotype. The junction and the germline gene differ at one end; a read error may be behind it. The V and J genes are TRBV7-7 and TRBJ2-1; 7 bases match TRBD2. CDR3 length: 15 amino acids. Per the germline V gene, CDR1 is SSHAT and CDR2 is FNYEAQ (reference sequence). The CDR3: CASSPLGGSSDEQFF. The CDR3 DNA reads as TGTGCTAGCAGCCCCCTCGGGGGGAGTAGCGATGAGCAGTTCTTC.

This clonotype occurred many times. The chain combines TRBV12-3 or TRBV12-4 with TRBJ1-1; the D is unclear. The CDR3 spans 14 residues. Trimming stripped 3 bases from V and 6 bases from J, with 14 bases between. As DNA, the CDR3 is TGTGCCAGCAGTTTGGATCGGGGTGCGGCTGAAGCTTTCTTT. This translates into CASSLDRGAAEAFF.

This clonotype has only a few counts. The gene calls are TRBV2 and TRBJ2-2; 10 positions agree with TRBD2. The CDR3 consists of 16 residues. CDR1 SNHLY and CDR2 FYNNEI come from the germline V gene. V gave up 5 bases and J gave up 4 bases; unmatched junction bases: 7. The CDR3 region is CASSSSGRAVTGELFF. Written as DNA, the CDR3 is TGTGCCAGCAGTTCCAGCGGGAGGGCCGTCACCGGGGAGCTGTTTTTT.

This clonotype was observed at least ten times. This chain connects TRBV6-5 to TRBJ1-2; 7 nucleotides agree with TRBD1. Unmatched junction bases numbered 15, after V lost 8 bases and J lost 3 bases. Germline V gives CDR1 MNHEY, CDR2 SVGAGI. The CDR3 loop spans 16 amino acids. The CDR3 nucleotides read TGTGCCAGCCGAAGGAGGTCGGGGACAGCCTACTATGGCTACACCTTC. It codes for CASRRRSGTAYYGYTF.